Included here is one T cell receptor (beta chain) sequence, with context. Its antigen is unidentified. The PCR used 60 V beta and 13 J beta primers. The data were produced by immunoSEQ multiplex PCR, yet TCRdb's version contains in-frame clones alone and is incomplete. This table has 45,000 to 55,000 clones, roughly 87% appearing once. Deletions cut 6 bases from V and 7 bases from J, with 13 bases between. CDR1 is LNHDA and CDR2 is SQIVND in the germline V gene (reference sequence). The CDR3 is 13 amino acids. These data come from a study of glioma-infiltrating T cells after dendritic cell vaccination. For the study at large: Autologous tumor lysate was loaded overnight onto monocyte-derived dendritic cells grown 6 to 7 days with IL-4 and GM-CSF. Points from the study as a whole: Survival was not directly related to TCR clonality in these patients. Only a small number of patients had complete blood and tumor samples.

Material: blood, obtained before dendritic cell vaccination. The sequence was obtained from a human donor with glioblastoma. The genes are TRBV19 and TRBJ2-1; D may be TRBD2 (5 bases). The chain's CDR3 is CASSLWAGNEQFF. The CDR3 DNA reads TGTGCCAGTAGCCTGTGGGCGGGTAATGAGCAGTTCTTC.